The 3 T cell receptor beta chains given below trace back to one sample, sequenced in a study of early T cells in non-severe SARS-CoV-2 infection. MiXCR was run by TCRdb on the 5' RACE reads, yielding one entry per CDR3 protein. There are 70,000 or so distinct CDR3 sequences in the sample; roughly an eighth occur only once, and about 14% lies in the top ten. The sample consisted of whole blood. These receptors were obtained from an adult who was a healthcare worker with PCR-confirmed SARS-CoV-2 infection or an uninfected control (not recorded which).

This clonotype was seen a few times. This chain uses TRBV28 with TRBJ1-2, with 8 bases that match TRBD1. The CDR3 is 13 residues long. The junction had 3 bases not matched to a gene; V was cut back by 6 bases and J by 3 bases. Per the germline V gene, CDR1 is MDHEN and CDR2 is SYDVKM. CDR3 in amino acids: CASRQGADYGYTF. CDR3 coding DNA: TGTGCCAGCAGGCAGGGGGCTGACTATGGCTACACCTTC.

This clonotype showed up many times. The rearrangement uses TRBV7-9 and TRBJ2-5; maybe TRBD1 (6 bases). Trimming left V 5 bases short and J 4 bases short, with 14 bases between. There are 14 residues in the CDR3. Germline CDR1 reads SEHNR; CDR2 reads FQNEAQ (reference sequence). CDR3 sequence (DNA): TGTGCCAGCAGCCCGGACAGACCGAGAGAGACCCAGTACTTC. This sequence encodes CASSPDRPRETQYF.

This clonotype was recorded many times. The CDR3 here is CASSVGVGYEQYF. Written as DNA, the CDR3 is TGTGCCAGCAGTGTCGGGGTAGGCTACGAGCAGTACTTC. The V and J genes are TRBV28 and TRBJ2-7; TRBD2 might be the D (5 bases). Germline lookup yields CDR1 MDHEN and CDR2 SYDVKM. This CDR3 is built from 13 residues. Trimming cost V 5 bases and J 3 bases, with 11 bases left between them.